This T cell receptor beta chain was observed in a study of Tregs in tolerant kidney transplant recipients (dated by TCRdb to between 2018 and 2020). In the study overall: The study used TCRbeta sequencing to identify donor-specific regulatory T cells before combined kidney and bone marrow transplantation, then tracked those cells after transplant. TCRbeta repertoire sequencing was used in 3 healthy controls to compare several methods for expanding Tregs specific for an allogeneic donor. The full study reports these points: Biological reproducibility was not directly assessed, although technical replication error appeared to be minimal. The most biologically relevant and donor-specific TCRbeta repertoire appeared to be identified by expanding Tregs with activated donor B cells. Because only a small number of patients were included, the study had limitations, and the results will need to be validated in larger populations as well as under other immunosuppression protocols.

In regard to this clone: Its antigen specificity is not known. No qualities accompany the bases; no much larger clone lies one base away.

For TCRbeta CDR3 sequencing, genomic DNA from the sorted cells was extracted using the QIAGEN DNeasy Blood and Tissue Kit. High-throughput TCRbeta CDR3 sequencing, including PCR amplification with bias correction and internal controls, was performed commercially through immunoSEQ. On the study's bioinformatics: Unique productive TCRbeta sequences were defined by CDR3 nucleotide sequence where primers matched, otherwise by CDR3 amino acid sequence with Vbeta and Jbeta genes. To correct for sorting error, sequences found in more than one sorted population at a frequency ratio of 2:1 or less were discarded, and the remaining shared sequences were assigned to the population with the higher frequency. Sequences were defined as donor-reactive when expanded at least 5-fold in CFSE-low cells versus unstimulated cells and present at a frequency of at least 0.01% in CFSE-low cells. Jensen-Shannon divergence calculated on the top 100 TCRbeta sequences ranked by frequency was used to measure repertoire divergence. For samples with multiple sequencing runs, sorting error was corrected in each run separately before the runs were combined. TCRdb's version of the immuneACCESS table is confined to in-frame rearrangements and falls short of the full clone set. An unresolved V gene accounts for under half of the shortfall where checked; the remainder is of unknown origin. V, J and clone size reflect that table, while D and trimming were determined from the DNA. The sample contains fewer than 150,000 clones, roughly nine tenths of them found a single time. The ten largest make up roughly 0.63% of the sample.

Unstimulated Tregs (CD4+CD25+CD127-), CD4+ non-Tregs (CD4+CD25-), CD4 and CD8 cells were FACS-sorted from thawed PBMCs. Blood from healthy controls was obtained either as purchased buffy coats or from healthy volunteers. Healthy control blood was processed to PBMCs with a Ficoll density gradient and then cryopreserved, whereas patient PBMCs were collected both before and after transplant. Measured from the cysteine to the phenylalanine, the CDR3 is 14 residues long. The DNA shown is the 42-base CDR3, in frame from base 1. V is shortened by 4 bases, J by 3 bases, and the region joining them spans 13 bases. CDR1 WSHSY and CDR2 SAAADI are derived from the germline V gene.

This clonotype was obtained from a human donor in good health. The chain couples TRBV10-2 to TRBJ2-7, with a tentative D gene TRBD2 over 5 matching bases. The source material was CD4+ T cells from blood. This receptor has the CDR3 CASSGRRLGYEQYF. DNA sequence: TGCGCCAGCAGTGGGCGGAGGTTGGGCTACGAGCAGTACTTC.